The rows below give T cell receptor beta chains drawn from one sample of a study of graft-versus-host responses after intestinal transplantation. Antigens of these TCRs are unknown. Some clones are missing from TCRdb's copy, which holds only in-frame ones; the method was immunoSEQ multiplex PCR. The sample includes about 110,000 clones, roughly 95% of them seen just once. The source was unstimulated CD8+ T cells sorted from spleen or lymph node cells, collected before intestinal transplant. The receptors derive from a human donor who received an intestinal transplant. Both conserved end residues are part of each CDR3.

v_gene,j_gene,CDR3aa
TRBV27,TRBJ1-1,CASSLTGRWNTEAFF
TRBV7-9,TRBJ1-4,CASSETGPNEKLFF
TRBV9,TRBJ1-5,CASSAGTGTSDQPQHF
TRBV30,TRBJ2-3,CAWSETRIRLVVDTQYF
TRBV30,TRBJ2-7,CAWSVLGPSYEQYF
TRBV27,TRBJ2-5,CASSRLPPRDVEAQYF
TRBV29-1,TRBJ2-3,CSAPFPDTQYF
TRBV7-3,TRBJ2-7,CATGRTGGSEQYF
TRBV13,TRBJ1-5,CASSLGDQPQHF
TRBV4-1,TRBJ2-7,CASSQGWQGPYEQYF
TRBV5-1,TRBJ2-7,CASSSGLAGGLKQYF
TRBV7-8,TRBJ1-3,CASSLGRDSGNTIYF
TRBV19,TRBJ1-5,CASSLAYSNQPQHF
TRBV2,TRBJ2-7,CASRTQGEGSYEQYF
TRBV19,TRBJ1-5,CASSIYGNSNQPQHF
TRBV27,TRBJ2-2,CASSLAGATGELFF
TRBV4-2,TRBJ2-1,CASSQDLVGGDEQFF
TRBV5-6,TRBJ2-3,CASSLGDTQYF
TRBV28,TRBJ2-5,CASSLLAGGPWGETQYF
TRBV5-1,TRBJ2-7,CASTTGTGNYEQYF
TRBV27,TRBJ1-5,CASTTGSQPQHF